The rows below give T cell receptor beta chains drawn from one sample of a study of response to subunit inactivated influenza vaccine. Each CDR3 protein is one row after TCRdb ran MiXCR on the RT-PCR reads. The table lists about half a million distinct CDR3 sequences, 9.5% to 12% of them singletons. Material: PBMCs from blood, obtained 45 days after vaccination. The receptors were gathered from a man in his fifties or sixties who received an inactivated influenza vaccine. Each CDR3 is given with its conserved first and last residue. Fields, in order: V gene, D gene, J gene, clone size, CDR3 protein, CDR3 DNA. D genes are given only for firm matches. Expanded clones get a size class; other rows say once, few or many, or leave the size out.

TRBV6-1	NA	TRBJ2-3	NA	CASGGGAGYLDTQYF	TGTGCCAGCGGGGGGGGGGCAGGCTATTTGGATACGCAGTATTTT
TRBV12-3/TRBV12-4	TRBD1	TRBJ1-1	few	CASSPRQGLATEAFF	TGTGCCAGCAGTCCCCGACAGGGGCTGGCCACTGAAGCTTTCTTT
TRBV12-3/TRBV12-4	NA	TRBJ2-5	NA	CASSSDIQETQYF	TGTGCCAGCAGTTCAGACATCCAAGAGACCCAGTACTTC
TRBV5-1	TRBD1	TRBJ2-4	NA	CASSLAQQGFQYF	TGCGCCAGCAGCTTGGCCCAACAGGGGTTTCAGTACTTC
TRBV7-3	NA	TRBJ2-1	few	CASSVGASNNNEQFF	TGTGCCAGCAGCGTAGGGGCTAGTAATAACAATGAGCAGTTCTTC
TRBV15	NA	TRBJ1-3	NA	CATSDRRAGNTIYF	TGTGCCACCAGCGATAGAAGGGCTGGAAACACCATATATTTT
TRBV11-2	NA	TRBJ2-7	many	CASSLDPGYEQYF	TGTGCCAGCAGCTTAGACCCGGGGTACGAGCAGTACTTC
TRBV3-1	TRBD1	TRBJ2-2	few	CASSQQGARGGELFF	TGTGCCAGCAGCCAACAGGGGGCGAGAGGCGGGGAGCTGTTTTTT
TRBV20-1	NA	TRBJ2-3	many	CSARDQGLASDTQYF	TGCAGTGCTAGAGATCAAGGGCTAGCTTCAGATACGCAGTATTTT
TRBV6-1	TRBD2	TRBJ2-3	few	CASGGGPPDTQYF	TGTGCCAGCGGGGGAGGGCCCCCAGATACGCAGTATTTT
TRBV7-2	TRBD1	TRBJ1-2	many	CASSNGQGARGYTF	TGTGCCAGCAGCAATGGACAGGGGGCGCGTGGCTACACCTTC
TRBV2	TRBD1	TRBJ1-1	few	CASSEGTGLSEAFF	TGTGCCAGCAGTGAAGGGACAGGTTTGAGCGAAGCTTTCTTT
TRBV9	TRBD2	TRBJ2-3	NA	CASSVVLAGDTQYF	TGTGCCAGCAGCGTAGTCCTAGCGGGAGATACGCAGTATTTT
TRBV21-1	NA	TRBJ2-3	NA	CASSKESGQDTQYF	TGTGCCAGCAGTAAAGAATCAGGGCAAGATACGCAGTATTTT
TRBV5-1	NA	TRBJ1-2	many	CASSLTSGHRNYGYTF	TGCGCCAGCAGCTTAACCTCGGGACATCGTAACTATGGCTACACCTTC
TRBV28	NA	TRBJ2-1	NA	CASTDPPARRIYNEQFF	TGTGCCAGCACCGATCCCCCAGCGAGACGAATCTACAATGAGCAGTTCTTC
TRBV3-1	TRBD2	TRBJ2-7	few	CASSPSGIRAYEQYF	TGTGCCAGCAGCCCGAGCGGGATTAGGGCCTACGAGCAGTACTTC
TRBV20-1	NA	TRBJ1-5	few	CSALNPLNSNQPQHF	TGCAGTGCTCTGAACCCCCTAAATAGCAATCAGCCCCAGCATTTT
TRBV10-3	TRBD1	TRBJ2-3	many	CAISDGTGGAVDTQYF	TGTGCCATCAGTGACGGGACAGGGGGCGCGGTGGATACGCAGTATTTT
TRBV20-1	TRBD2	TRBJ2-5	NA	CSARGAAGGYQETQYF	TGCAGTGCTAGAGGGGCAGCGGGAGGGTACCAAGAGACCCAGTACTTC
TRBV7-6	NA	TRBJ2-3	NA	CASSLAARRLDTDTQYF	TGTGCCAGCAGCTTAGCGGCACGGAGACTCGACACAGATACGCAGTATTTT
TRBV29-1	TRBD2	TRBJ2-5	NA	CSVEDTTSGVQETQYF	TGCAGCGTTGAAGATACGACTAGCGGGGTACAAGAGACCCAGTACTTC
TRBV4-3	TRBD2	TRBJ2-3	few	CASSQERGGPTDTQYF	TGCGCCAGCAGCCAAGAGCGGGGGGGGCCGACAGATACGCAGTATTTT
TRBV4-3	NA	TRBJ1-5	many	CASSQSGPGLNQPQHF	TGCGCCAGCAGCCAGAGTGGGCCGGGGCTTAATCAGCCCCAGCATTTT
TRBV6-5	NA	TRBJ2-7	NA	CASSYLYYEQYF	TGTGCCAGCAGTTACTTGTACTACGAGCAGTACTTC
TRBV29-1	NA	TRBJ2-5	many	CSVGGARETQYF	TGCAGCGTGGGGGGGGCGCGGGAGACCCAGTACTTC
TRBV4-3	TRBD2	TRBJ2-2	NA	CASSQDVTGGNTGELFF	TGCGCCAGCAGCCAAGACGTTACGGGAGGGAACACCGGGGAGCTGTTTTTT
TRBV5-5	NA	TRBJ2-3	NA	CASSRDSFTDTQYF	TGTGCCAGCAGCCGTGACAGCTTCACAGATACGCAGTATTTT
TRBV3-1	NA	TRBJ2-7	NA	CASSHRSYEQYF	TGTGCCAGCAGCCACCGGTCCTACGAGCAGTACTTC
TRBV12-3/TRBV12-4	TRBD2	TRBJ2-5	many	CASSFAGGHQETQYF	TGTGCCAGCAGTTTCGCGGGGGGCCATCAAGAGACCCAGTACTTC
TRBV11-3	TRBD2	TRBJ2-1	few	CASKLAGDYNEQFF	TGTGCCAGCAAACTAGCGGGGGATTACAATGAGCAGTTCTTC
TRBV12-3/TRBV12-4	TRBD1	TRBJ2-1	many	CASSPGGRGSEQFF	TGTGCCAGCAGCCCAGGGGGCCGGGGCAGCGAGCAGTTCTTC
TRBV27	NA	TRBJ2-3	NA	CASSLSLRADTQYF	TGTGCCAGCAGTTTATCTTTAAGGGCGGATACGCAGTATTTT
TRBV10-2	TRBD2	TRBJ2-2	NA	CASSAPSGRNTGELFF	TGCGCCAGCAGTGCCCCTAGCGGGAGAAACACCGGGGAGCTGTTTTTT